The sequence of this TCR beta chain was determined in a study of T cell responses to AZD1222 COVID-19 vaccine. Findings and limits, study-wide: Only after the peak T cell response were repertoires sampled. Targeting of unmutated variant regions was reportedly seen in nearly half of spike-specific TCRs. Among AZD1222 vaccinees, only 5 to 7 were seropositive at baseline. Regions 160-218 and 743-854 dominated among vaccine-associated CD4 TCRs spanning spike.

The assay was immunoSEQ multiplex PCR, and TCRdb's table has in-frame clones only and misses some. The table includes about 55,000 clones, about 85% detected once. This clone has a single count. Antigen unknown. The specimen comprised peripheral blood, sampled on day 0 of AZD1222 vaccination. The receptor was isolated from an adult in good health.

The CDR3 nucleotides read TGCGCCAGCATAGGTGACACCGGGGAGCTGTTTTTT. This sequence encodes CASIGDTGELFF. This chain joins TRBV4-1 and TRBJ2-2, with unresolved D. Trimming pared 7 bases from V and 3 bases from J, leaving 6 bases between. The CDR3 is 12 residues long. Germline V gives CDR1 MGHRA, CDR2 YSYEKL.